Described below is a single TCR beta chain sequence and its context. The sample holds one count of this clonotype. Its antigen remains undetermined. One base away there is no much larger clone; base qualities are not given. One read gives only weak evidence. Sequencing was carried out with an Illumina HiSeq 2500. Quantitative 5'-RACE with molecular barcodes was used to prepare TCR beta libraries. The study's own analysis went as follows. A new computational method based on a probabilistic model of VDJ rearrangement was used to identify disease-linked TCR variants. TCRdb took the public reads, trimmed them with fastp at Q25, ran MiXCR for clone calling and kept in-frame beta chains. Under each unique CDR3 protein, matching rows form one entry showing the most common genes and DNA. TCRdb, rather than the study authors, made the V and J calls. This sample lists fewer than 750,000 distinct CDR3 sequences; under 20% were detected once. In total, the top ten clones hold around 20% of the sample.

These data originate in a study of CD8 T cells in ankylosing spondylitis (dated by TCRdb to the late 2010s). With regard to the full study: T cell receptor beta repertoires were profiled in healthy donors and ankylosing spondylitis patients so that disease-linked TCR variants could be found. Peripheral blood was sampled, and synovial fluid was also collected from ankylosing spondylitis patients. The full study cohort comprised about 24 ankylosing spondylitis patients and over 95 healthy donors.

What the study reported, not specific to this receptor: A CD8+ phenotype was shown by the disease-linked clones, which were found at relatively low frequencies in peripheral blood. The disease-linked clones were reported to be significantly enriched in matched synovial fluid samples from ankylosing spondylitis patients. A TCR beta motif of several highly homologous amino acid variants appeared characteristic of blood from ankylosing spondylitis patients. Some motif variants had previously been reported in the synovial fluid and blood of reactive arthritis patients, which suggests shared mechanisms of disease initiation.

V loses 6 bases, J loses 6 bases, and the germline ends lie 14 bases apart. The CDR3, from cysteine to phenylalanine, totals 13 residues. Only the CDR3 region is kept as DNA, spanning 39 bases read in frame from base 1. In the germline V gene, CDR1 corresponds to SNHLY and CDR2 to FYNNEI. The source is a male donor with ankylosing spondylitis. The specimen was blood, either unsorted or a sorted T cell fraction (not recorded which). The sequence is built from TRBV2 and TRBJ1-2; 6 matching bases give a weak D call of TRBD1. The DNA sequence is TGTGCCAGCAGCCTAATTAACAGGGATGGCTACACCTTC. Protein translation: CASSLINRDGYTF.